This T cell receptor beta chain was recovered during a study of identical twins. Notes on the study in general: Findings came from cross-sectional statistics, without long-term follow-up of donors. Monozygotic twins shared more out-of-frame TCR alpha than recombination models predicted.

A single record per CDR3 protein comes from TCRdb applying MiXCR to the 5' RACE reads. The repertoire holds 450,000 or so distinct CDR3 sequences, with 14% as singletons. Germline V gene sequence: CDR1 MNHNY, CDR2 SVGAGI (reference sequence). The CDR3 loop spans 13 amino acids. The V end lost 2 bases, the J end lost 5 bases, and 9 bases lay between the germline ends. The table lists this clonotype with a few counts. As yet, its antigen is unknown. All of the donors were Caucasians in good health. These data were also filed under a second study, of yellow fever vaccine responses in identical twins.

The chain couples TRBV6-6 to TRBJ1-1; D gene ambiguous. The sequence was collected from a woman under 30 in good health. The sample taken for sequencing was CD4+ T cells sorted from blood. The CDR3 spells CASSYGEGTEAFF. The CDR3 DNA reads as TGTGCCAGCAGTTACGGGGAGGGAACTGAAGCTTTCTTT.